The clone carrying this T cell receptor (beta chain) came up once. The data are from a study of blood T cell repertoires in COVID-19. The protocol was immunoSEQ multiplex PCR, while the TCRdb copy is restricted to in-frame clones and leaves out a portion. Among some 57,000 clones listed, roughly 89% were seen once. The CDR3 spans 14 residues. The V end lost 0 bases, the J end lost 4 bases, and 11 bases lay between the germline ends. Germline lookup yields CDR1 SGHRS and CDR2 YFSETQ. Specimen: peripheral blood. This sequence joins TRBV5-1 and TRBJ2-7; no definite D call. The TCR originated in a human donor in a cohort sampled during active COVID-19. The CDR3 region has the DNA TGCGCCAGCAGCTTGGTTTCTTCGCGGTACGAGCAGTACTTC. Translating gives CASSLVSSRYEQYF.